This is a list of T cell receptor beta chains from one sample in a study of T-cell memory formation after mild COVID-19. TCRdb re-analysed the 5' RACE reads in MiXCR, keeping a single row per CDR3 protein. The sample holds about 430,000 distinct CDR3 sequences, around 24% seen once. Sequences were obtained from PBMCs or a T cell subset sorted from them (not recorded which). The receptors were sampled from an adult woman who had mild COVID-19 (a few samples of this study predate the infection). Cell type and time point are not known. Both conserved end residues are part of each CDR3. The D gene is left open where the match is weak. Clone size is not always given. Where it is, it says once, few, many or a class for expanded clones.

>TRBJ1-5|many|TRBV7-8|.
CASSLVLDINQPQHF
TGTGCCAGCAGCTTAGTGTTAGACATTAATCAGCCCCAGCATTTT
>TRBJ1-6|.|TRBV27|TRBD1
CASSSDRVSPLHF
TGTGCCAGCAGTTCGGACAGGGTATCACCCCTCCACTTT
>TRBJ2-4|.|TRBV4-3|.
CASSQDRGRLDLAKNIQYF
TGCGCCAGCAGCCAAGATCGTGGTAGACTCGATCTAGCCAAAAACATTCAGTACTTC
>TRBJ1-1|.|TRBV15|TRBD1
CATSRDPTGVVTEAFF
TGTGCCACCAGCCGAGACCCGACAGGGGTAGTCACTGAAGCTTTCTTT
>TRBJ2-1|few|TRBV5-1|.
CASSLLRSSYNEQFF
TGCGCCAGCAGCTTGTTGCGGAGCTCCTACAATGAGCAGTTCTTC
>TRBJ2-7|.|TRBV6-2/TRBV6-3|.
CASSPPWGEQYF
TGTGCCAGCAGCCCACCGTGGGGCGAGCAGTACTTC
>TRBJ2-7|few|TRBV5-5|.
CASSSDKSPNSYEQYF
TGTGCCAGCAGCTCAGACAAGTCTCCAAACTCCTACGAGCAGTACTTC
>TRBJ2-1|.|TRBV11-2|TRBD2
CASSLVLAPNEQFF
TGTGCCAGCAGCTTAGTACTAGCGCCCAATGAGCAGTTCTTC
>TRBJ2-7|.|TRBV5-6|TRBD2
CASSVGLEAYEQYF
TGTGCCAGCAGCGTGGGACTAGAAGCCTACGAGCAGTACTTC
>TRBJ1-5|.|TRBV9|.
CASSVGPGVSQPQHF
TGTGCCAGCAGCGTAGGTCCAGGGGTTAGTCAGCCCCAGCATTTT
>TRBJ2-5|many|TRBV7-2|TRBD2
CASSLAGVGETQYF
TGTGCCAGCAGTTTAGCGGGAGTTGGAGAGACCCAGTACTTC
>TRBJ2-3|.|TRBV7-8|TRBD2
CASLLASTDTQYF
TGTGCCAGCTTACTAGCGAGCACAGATACGCAGTATTTT
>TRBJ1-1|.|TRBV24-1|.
CATSDRGPIWLGDTEAFF
TGTGCCACCAGTGACCGTGGACCCATTTGGCTAGGGGACACTGAAGCTTTCTTT
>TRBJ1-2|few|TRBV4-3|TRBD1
CASSQGQGLNYGYTF
TGCGCCAGCAGCCAAGGACAGGGCCTTAACTATGGCTACACCTTC
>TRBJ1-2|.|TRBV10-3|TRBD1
CAISRDSINYGYTF
TGTGCCATCAGTCGGGACAGCATTAACTATGGCTACACCTTC
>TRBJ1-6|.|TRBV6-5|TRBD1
CASSQGGNNSPLHF
TGTGCCAGCAGTCAAGGGGGCAATAATTCACCCCTCCACTTT
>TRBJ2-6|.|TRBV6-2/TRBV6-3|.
CASSPNHRASSSF
TGTGCCAGCAGTCCCAACCACAGGGCCTCGTCGTCTTTC
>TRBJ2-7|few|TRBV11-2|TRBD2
CASSLDLSGSSEQYF
TGTGCCAGCAGCTTAGATCTGAGCGGGAGTAGCGAGCAGTACTTC
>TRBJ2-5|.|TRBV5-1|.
CASSSGPRQETQYF
TGCGCCAGCAGCTCGGGACCGCGGCAAGAGACCCAGTACTTC
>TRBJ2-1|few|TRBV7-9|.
CASSSRGINEQFF
TGTGCCAGCAGCTCACGGGGAATCAATGAGCAGTTCTTC
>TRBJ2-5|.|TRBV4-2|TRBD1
CASSQASGTGETQYF
TGTGCCAGCAGCCAGGCTTCCGGGACAGGGGAGACCCAGTACTTC
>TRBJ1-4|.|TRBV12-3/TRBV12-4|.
CAIRRGYNEKLFF
TGTGCCATCAGGCGGGGGTATAATGAAAAACTGTTTTTT
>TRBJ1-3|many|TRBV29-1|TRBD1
CSVVLGTAVSGNTIYF
TGCAGCGTTGTTCTCGGGACAGCAGTGTCCGGAAACACCATATATTTT
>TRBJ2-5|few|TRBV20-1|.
CSARRTVQETQYF
TGCAGTGCTAGAAGGACTGTCCAAGAGACCCAGTACTTC
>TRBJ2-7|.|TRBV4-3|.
CASSQVGADSYEQYF
TGCGCCAGCAGCCAAGTAGGGGCCGACTCCTACGAGCAGTACTTC
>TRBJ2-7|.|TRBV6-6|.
CASSYSSSMGGVSYEQYF
TGTGCCAGCAGTTACTCGAGTAGCATGGGGGGTGTCTCCTACGAGCAGTACTTC
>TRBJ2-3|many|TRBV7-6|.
CASSLSGSDTQYF
TGTGCCAGCAGCTTGTCGGGTTCAGATACGCAGTATTTT
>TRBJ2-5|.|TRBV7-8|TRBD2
CASSPRPTGTSVGETQYF
TGTGCCAGCAGCCCCCGCCCTACCGGGACTAGCGTTGGAGAGACCCAGTACTTC
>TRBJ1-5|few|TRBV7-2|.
CASSLQVSGQPQHF
TGTGCCAGCAGCTTACAGGTCTCGGGTCAGCCCCAGCATTTT
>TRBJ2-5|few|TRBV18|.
CASSPNYQRETQYF
TGTGCCAGCTCACCAAACTATCAGCGGGAGACCCAGTACTTC
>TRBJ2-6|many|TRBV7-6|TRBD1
CASSLKGTGRSGANVLTF
TGTGCCAGCAGCTTAAAGGGGACAGGGAGATCTGGGGCCAACGTCCTGACTTTC
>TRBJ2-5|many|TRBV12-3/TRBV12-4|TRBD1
CASSPWGRGQFQETQYF
TGTGCCAGCTCTCCATGGGGCAGGGGGCAGTTTCAAGAGACCCAGTACTTC
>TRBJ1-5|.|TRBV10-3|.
CAISESTVPSNQPQHF
TGTGCCATCAGTGAATCGACAGTCCCTAGCAATCAGCCCCAGCATTTT
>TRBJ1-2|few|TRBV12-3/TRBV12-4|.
CASSLVGGYTF
TGTGCCAGCAGTTTAGTGGGTGGCTACACCTTC
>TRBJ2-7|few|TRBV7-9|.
CASSFLAGPFQEQYF
TGTGCCAGCAGCTTTCTAGCAGGCCCTTTTCAGGAGCAGTACTTC
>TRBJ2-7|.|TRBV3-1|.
CASSLAGTSAYEQYF
TGTGCCAGCAGCCTAGCCGGGACATCGGCCTACGAGCAGTACTTC
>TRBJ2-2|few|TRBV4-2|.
CASSQADRDTGELFF
TGTGCCAGCAGCCAAGCGGACAGAGACACCGGGGAGCTGTTTTTT
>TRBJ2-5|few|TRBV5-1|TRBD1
CASSSRDSSQETQYF
TGCGCCAGCAGCTCCCGGGACAGTTCTCAAGAGACCCAGTACTTC
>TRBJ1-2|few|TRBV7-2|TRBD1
CASSLVPARGPSYGYTF
TGTGCCAGCAGCTTAGTCCCTGCCAGGGGGCCTAGCTATGGCTACACCTTC
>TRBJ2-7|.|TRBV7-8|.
CASTANRLEQYF
TGTGCCAGCACCGCTAACCGTCTCGAGCAGTACTTC
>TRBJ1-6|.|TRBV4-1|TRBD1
CASSLGQARGNSPLHF
TGCGCCAGCAGCCTCGGACAGGCCCGAGGGAATTCACCCCTCCACTTT
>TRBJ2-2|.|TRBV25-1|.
CASREEGDTGELFF
TGTGCCAGCAGGGAAGAGGGCGACACCGGGGAGCTGTTTTTT
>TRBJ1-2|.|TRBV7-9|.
CASSLEAGADGYTF
TGTGCCAGCAGCTTAGAGGCGGGCGCGGATGGCTACACCTTC
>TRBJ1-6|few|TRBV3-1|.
CASSHGEPPLHF
TGTGCCAGCAGCCACGGGGAACCACCCCTCCACTTT
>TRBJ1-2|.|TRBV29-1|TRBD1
CSVETGENYGYTF
TGCAGCGTTGAAACAGGGGAGAACTATGGCTACACCTTC
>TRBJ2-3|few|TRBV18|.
CASSPTMTSDTQYF
TGTGCCAGCTCACCAACGATGACCTCAGATACGCAGTATTTT